This is a list of T cell receptor beta chains from one sample in a study of cytomegalovirus exposure and HLA in healthy donors. Assay: immunoSEQ multiplex PCR; the TCRdb copy retains only in-frame clones and omits some. The data contain roughly 100,000 clones, approximately 83% of them singletons. The material sequenced was PBMCs. The receptors stem from a female donor in good health and CMV-seropositive. Both conserved end residues are part of each CDR3. A D gene is named only where the DNA matches it firmly. Size values are once, few and many counts, or a class for expanded clones, and some rows have none.

CDR3 protein,CDR3 DNA,J gene,D gene,clone size,V gene
CASSPPGLADNEQFF,TGTGCCAGCTCACCACCGGGACTAGCGGACAATGAGCAGTTCTTC,TRBJ2-1,TRBD2,NA,TRBV18
CASSRTSGDTGELFF,TGTGCCAGCAGTCGGACTAGCGGAGACACCGGGGAGCTGTTTTTT,TRBJ2-2,TRBD2,NA,TRBV6-5
CASGFDSADTEAFF,TGTGCGAGTGGCTTTGATAGTGCGGACACTGAAGCTTTCTTT,TRBJ1-1,NA,NA,TRBV6-5
CASSEPGSSDTQYF,TGTGCCAGCAGTGAACCCGGGTCCTCAGATACGCAGTATTTT,TRBJ2-3,NA,NA,TRBV25-1
CATKRGRVGNQPQHF,TGTGCCACCAAGCGGGGGCGGGTTGGCAATCAGCCCCAGCATTTT,TRBJ1-5,NA,NA,TRBV15
CASSYSVGVLQETQYF,TGTGCCAGCAGTTATAGTGTAGGAGTTTTACAAGAGACCCAGTACTTC,TRBJ2-5,NA,NA,TRBV6-5
CAWSNPGERGYEQYF,TGTGCCTGGAGTAACCCCGGAGAGCGGGGCTACGAGCAGTACTTC,TRBJ2-7,TRBD2,NA,TRBV30
CASSFRRSRGADEQYF,TGTGCCAGCAGCTTTCGCCGAAGCAGGGGCGCCGACGAGCAGTACTTC,TRBJ2-7,NA,NA,TRBV7-8
CASKQGYTNEKLFF,TGTGCCAGCAAACAGGGGTATACTAATGAAAAACTGTTTTTT,TRBJ1-4,TRBD1,NA,TRBV2
CSVYDYSGFLGTYEQYF,TGCAGCGTATACGATTACTCGGGATTCCTCGGGACCTACGAGCAGTACTTC,TRBJ2-7,NA,NA,TRBV29-1
CASSYTGTGAFF,TGTGCCAGCAGTTATACCGGGACAGGAGCTTTCTTT,TRBJ1-1,TRBD1,NA,TRBV7-9
CTSSQGGLPPTDTQYF,TGCACCAGCAGCCAAGGCGGCTTACCACCCACAGATACGCAGTATTTT,TRBJ2-3,NA,once,TRBV1
CASSERDRYNSPLHF,TGTGCCAGCAGTGAACGGGACAGATATAATTCACCCCTCCACTTT,TRBJ1-6,TRBD1,NA,TRBV6-1
CASSVTSGSSYNEQFF,TGTGCCAGCAGCGTAACGTCCGGTAGCTCCTACAATGAGCAGTTCTTC,TRBJ2-1,NA,NA,TRBV9
CASRGTGSTEAFF,TGTGCCAGCAGAGGGACAGGGAGCACTGAAGCTTTCTTT,TRBJ1-1,TRBD1,few,TRBV28
CASSEARSTGGRTEAFF,TGTGCCAGCAGTGAAGCGCGGTCCACAGGGGGCCGGACTGAAGCTTTCTTT,TRBJ1-1,TRBD1,NA,TRBV2
CAISELTSYGYTF,TGTGCCATCAGTGAGTTAACTTCCTATGGCTACACCTTC,TRBJ1-2,NA,NA,TRBV10-3